The TCR beta chain described here comes from a study of shared clonotypes between healthy human individuals (TCRdb year 2020). Regarding the complete study: The cohort comprised two women and a few men aged 18 to 49 years. For each donor, CD4 naive and CD4 memory were each given three plates, CD8 naive was given two plates, and CD8 memory was given one plate. To estimate repertoire size and how much clonotypes are shared between individuals, the study performed deep sequencing of blood TCR repertoires from roughly five healthy adults. To increase sequencing depth and limit assay-specific biases, different laboratories used diverse techniques to prepare libraries and sequence TCR repertoires. Between about 0.9 and 9 billion PBMCs per donor were obtained by leukapheresis.

Using the deep immunoSEQ assay, multiplex PCR amplified TCR CDR3 regions from genomic DNA. Extracted genomic DNA from each cell subset was distributed evenly across all wells of several immunoSEQ 96-well plates, and each plate was treated as a replicate. For sorted subsets, approximately 0.2 ug of genomic DNA, equivalent to around 31,000 T cell genomes, went into each replicate PCR. Purified libraries were quantified with a Qubit 3.0 fluorometer, sized on a Bioanalyzer 2100, and re-quantified with the KAPA Library Quantification kit. Every immunoSEQ 96-well plate was sequenced on a separate single-read 150-cycle Illumina NextSeq 550 flow cell. In the source study's methods: Because the immunoSEQ output included only junctional sequences and no quality scores, the filtering could not be the same as the filtering used for full-length reads. To assign V/J genes and CDR3, sequences were annotated against IMGT germline references using PyIR, a Python wrapper for IgBLAST v1.9. Reads with weak V/J assignments (E-value above 1e-6), missing CDR3, stop codons, out-of-frame junctions, or ambiguous translated residues were removed. A V3J clonotype was defined by an identical inferred V gene, J gene, and CDR3 amino acid sequence. Percentage overlap between repertoires was calculated by dividing the number of shared unique clonotypes by the size of the smaller repertoire. Three approaches were used to assess repertoire richness: RTK rarefaction, the Chao1 estimator, and Recon v2.1 estimates of unobserved clonotypes. For all TCRbeta clonotypes obtained by the gDNA method from a handful of donors, generation probabilities were computed with OLGA. Sourced from immuneACCESS, this table was stored by TCRdb with only in-frame sequences that have V and J called. A share of the clones is absent; for the studies checked, an unresolved V gene accounts for under half, and the remainder has no known explanation. V and J calls and clone size come straight from that table; D and trimming were deduced from the DNA. The sample contains more than 600,000 clones, approximately 90% of them found a single time. The top ten constitute approximately 24% of the sample.

The study at large found these results: Pairwise subsampling led to the expectation that sequencing depth would affect the degree of clonotype sharing among donors. Sampling was restricted to blood, and TCR repertoires in tissue are likely to differ from TCR repertoires in blood. Naive subsets generally had larger estimated clonotype richness than memory subsets did. Sharing across four donors was observed for roughly 5.4% of naive CD4, 3% to 4% of naive CD8, about 2.5% of memory CD4, and roughly 0.4% of memory CD8 clonotypes. Because the study included only a small number of donors, the genetic and exposure-history diversity represented was limited. Rarefaction of sorted-subset datasets indicated incomplete sequencing despite the large sequencing depth. Higher generation probabilities were observed for clonotypes shared by all four sorted-subset donors than for non-shared clonotypes.

Regarding this clone: This clone's antigen is unknown. One base away there is no much larger clone; base qualities are not given.

CD8 naive samples consisted of CD45RO-negative cells that were positively selected for CCR7, yielding a CD45RA+CCR7+ population without TemRA cells. Healthy HIV-negative adults with no recently reported acute infections or vaccinations were included as donors. All donors were Caucasian adults living in Nashville, Tennessee, USA. Blood was collected by leukapheresis, and PBMCs were isolated by Ficoll-Histopaque density gradient centrifugation and then cryopreserved in liquid nitrogen vapor phase. Analytical flow cytometry was used to check the purity and quantity of every magnetically sorted T cell population. Genomic DNA was isolated from every sorted fraction and measured by UV absorbance on a Nanodrop 2000c. The CDR3, from cysteine to phenylalanine, totals 15 residues. CDR3 DNA is the only sequence kept; it has 45 bases, read in frame from the first base. V drops 6 bases and J drops 0 bases, leaving 14 bases in between. CDR1 and CDR2, looked up from the germline V gene, are KGHSH and LQKENI.

This clonotype was obtained from a man aged 30 to 39 in good health. The sequenced material came from naive CD8+ T cells sorted from blood. The sample's cell subset or site, from its label and the paper: CD45RA+CCR7+. Rearrangement joined TRBV18 to TRBJ1-2; TRBD1 is a possible D gene, resting on 6 matching bases. The CDR3 protein is CASSSTGASNYGYTF. At the DNA level, the sequence is TGTGCCAGCTCCTCGACAGGCGCCTCTAACTATGGCTACACCTTC.